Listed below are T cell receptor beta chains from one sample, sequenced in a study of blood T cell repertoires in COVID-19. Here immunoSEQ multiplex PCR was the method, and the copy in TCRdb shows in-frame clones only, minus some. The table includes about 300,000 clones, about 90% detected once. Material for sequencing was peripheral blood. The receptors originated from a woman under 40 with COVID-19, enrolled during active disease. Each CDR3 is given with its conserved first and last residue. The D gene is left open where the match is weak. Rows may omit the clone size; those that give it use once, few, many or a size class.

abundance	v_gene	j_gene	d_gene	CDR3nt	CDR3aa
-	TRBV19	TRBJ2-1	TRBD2	TGTGCCAGTAGCAGGAATTTAGCGGGGTACAATGAGCAGTTCTTC	CASSRNLAGYNEQFF
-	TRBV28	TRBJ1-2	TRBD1	TGTGCCAGCCTCTCCACAGGGGGCTATGGCTACACCTTC	CASLSTGGYGYTF
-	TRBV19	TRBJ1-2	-	TGTGCCAGTTCTACCGGACAAGACGACATATATGGCTACACCTTC	CASSTGQDDIYGYTF
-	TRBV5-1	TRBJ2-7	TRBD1	TGCGCCAGCAGCTTGTCGGGGTCTACAGGGGGCCTCTACGAGCAGTACTTC	CASSLSGSTGGLYEQYF
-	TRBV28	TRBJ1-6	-	TGTGCCAGCAGCCTGGGGGAGGGCCGCTCACCCCTCCACTTT	CASSLGEGRSPLHF
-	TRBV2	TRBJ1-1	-	TGTGCCAGCAGTAACACCGGGAGGAACACTGAAGCTTTCTTT	CASSNTGRNTEAFF
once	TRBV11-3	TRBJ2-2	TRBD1	TGTGCCAGTAGTGACAGGGGGGGCACCGGGGAGCTGTTTTTT	CASSDRGGTGELFF
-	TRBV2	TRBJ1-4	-	TGTGCCAGCAGTGGTGCTTTCGGGGTTCGGGAAAAACTGTTTTTT	CASSGAFGVREKLFF
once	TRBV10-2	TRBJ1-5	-	TGCGCCAGCAGTAACAGGGCTTTCAATCAGCCCCAGCATTTT	CASSNRAFNQPQHF
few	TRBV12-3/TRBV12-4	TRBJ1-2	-	TGTGCCAGCCATTTGCGGGGGACGGGTGGCTACACCTTC	CASHLRGTGGYTF
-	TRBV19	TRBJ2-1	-	TGTGCCAGTAGTGTGACTTCCAGCTCCTACAATGAGCAGTTCTTC	CASSVTSSSYNEQFF
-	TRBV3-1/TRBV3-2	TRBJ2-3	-	TGTGCCAGCAGCCAAGAGAAAGGAGGGTGTGTATTT	CASSQEKGGCVF
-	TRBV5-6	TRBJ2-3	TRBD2	TGTGCCAGCAGCTTGGGCGTGGGGGGGACAGATACGCAGTATTTT	CASSLGVGGTDTQYF
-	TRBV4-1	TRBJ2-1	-	TGCGCCAGCAGCCAAGGAGGCTACCCTTCCTACAATGAGCAGTTCTTC	CASSQGGYPSYNEQFF
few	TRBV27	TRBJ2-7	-	TGTGCCAGCAGTTTATCGCAGGTTAGCTCCTACGAGCAGTACTTC	CASSLSQVSSYEQYF
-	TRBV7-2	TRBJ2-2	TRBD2	TGTGCCAGCAGCTTAGAACCCCTAGCGGCCGCGAACACCGGGGAGCTGTTTTTT	CASSLEPLAAANTGELFF
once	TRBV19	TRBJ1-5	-	TGTGCCAGTAGTCTCGGCGGCATTCGAGGGACACGGGATCAGCCCCAGCATTTT	CASSLGGIRGTRDQPQHF
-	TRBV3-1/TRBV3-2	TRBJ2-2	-	TGTGCCAGCAGCCCGCAGGGGACCGGGGAGCTGTTTTTT	CASSPQGTGELFF
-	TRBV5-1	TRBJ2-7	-	TGCGCCAGCAGAACCCAGGCGGGGCCCTCCTACGAGCAGTACTTC	CASRTQAGPSYEQYF
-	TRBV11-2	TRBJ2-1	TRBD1	TGTGCCAGCAGCCCGGACAGGGACAATGAGCAGTTCTTC	CASSPDRDNEQFF
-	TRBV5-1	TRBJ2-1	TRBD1	TGCGCCAGCGGAGCCGGGACAGGGGGTCTCAATGAGCAGTTCTTC	CASGAGTGGLNEQFF
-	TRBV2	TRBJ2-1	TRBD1	TGTGCCAGCAGTGACGGGTCGACAGGGAATCTCGGGCAGTTCTTC	CASSDGSTGNLGQFF
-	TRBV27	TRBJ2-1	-	TGTGCCAGCAGTTTTTCAGGGGAGAGAATCGATGAGCAGTTCTTC	CASSFSGERIDEQFF
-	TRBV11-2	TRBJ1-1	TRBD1	TGTGCCAGCAGCTTCGGGGCAGGGGGCTTAACTGAAGCTTTCTTT	CASSFGAGGLTEAFF
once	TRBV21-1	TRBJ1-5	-	TGTGCCAGCAGCGAAAACAGGGGAAACTACACATCCTCTAGCAATCAGCCCCAGCATTTT	CASSENRGNYTSSSNQPQHF
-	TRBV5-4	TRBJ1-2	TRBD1	TGTGCCAGCAGTGTCGACAGGGTCTATGGCTACACCTTC	CASSVDRVYGYTF
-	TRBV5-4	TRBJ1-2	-	TGTGCCAGCAGCCCGGGCGGGGGGCAGATCTATGGCTACACCTTC	CASSPGGGQIYGYTF
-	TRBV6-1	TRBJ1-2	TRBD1	TGTGCCAGCAGTGAGCGTCTGACGGGACAGGGGGCAAAGGGCTACACCTTC	CASSERLTGQGAKGYTF
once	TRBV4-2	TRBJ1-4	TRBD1	TGTGCCAGCAGCCAGATGGGGACAGGGGGAGAAAAACTGTTTTTT	CASSQMGTGGEKLFF
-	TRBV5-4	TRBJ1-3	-	TGTGCCAGCAGCTTACCTGGACAGATAAACACCATATATTTT	CASSLPGQINTIYF
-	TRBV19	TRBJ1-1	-	TGTGCCAGTATCCCATCACCGGGAGGGACTTCGGCTGAAGCTTTCTTT	CASIPSPGGTSAEAFF